The 10 T cell receptor beta chains listed next were all sequenced from one sample in a study of CD8 T cells in Susac syndrome. When the RNA was reverse transcribed, random hexamers were used with an input of about 0.5 to 1 ug. TCRdb used MiXCR to reprocess the immunoSEQ multiplex PCR reads, holding one entry per CDR3 protein. This sample yields approximately 160,000 distinct CDR3 sequences, of which approximately 94% are seen a single time; approximately 0.094% belongs to the top ten. Sequenced: CD4+ T cells from PBMCs. The source of these receptors is a human donor with multiple sclerosis.

V is TRBV18 and J is TRBJ2-5, with 10 bases matching TRBD1. The V gene end was trimmed by 4 bases and the J gene end by 0 bases; junction bases not matched to a gene: 2. The CDR3 covers 15 residues. Germline V gives CDR1 KGHSH, CDR2 LQKENI. The CDR3 bases are TGTGCCAGCTCACGACAGGGGGCGTACCAAGAGACCCAGTACTTC. The encoded protein is CASSRQGAYQETQYF.

The chain is built from TRBV5-1 and TRBJ2-3; TRBD1 is a possible D gene (5 bases). Germline V CDR1 and CDR2: SGHRS, YFSETQ. CDR3 length equals 14 residues. The germline V and J ends were trimmed by 4 bases and 2 bases, with 11 bases remaining between them. Here the CDR3 DNA reads TGCGCCAGCAGCCCAACGACAGACACAGATACGCAGTATTTT. Translated: CASSPTTDTDTQYF.

CDR3 amino acids: CASSLEAGAGTGELFF. CDR3 DNA sequence: TGCGCCAGCAGCTTGGAAGCGGGAGCCGGCACCGGGGAGCTGTTTTTT. This sequence joins TRBV5-1 and TRBJ2-2, with 8 bases aligning to TRBD2. CDR3 length: 16 amino acids. Germline V gene data show CDR1 as SGHRS and CDR2 as YFSETQ. Germline trimming cut 0 bases from V and 4 bases from J; bases unmatched to any gene: 5.

V and J are TRBV5-1 and TRBJ2-5; perhaps TRBD1 as D (6 bases). This CDR3 has 15 amino acids. Per germline, CDR1 SGHRS and CDR2 YFSETQ. V lost 0 bases, J lost 2 bases, and 11 bases lay in between. The CDR3 region has the DNA TGCGCCAGCAGCTTGGCCAATACAGGGCAAGAGACCCAGTACTTC. Protein sequence: CASSLANTGQETQYF. Filled out from reference TRBV5-1 and TRBJ2-5, the complete variable domain reads KAGVTQTPRYLIKTRGQQVTLSCSPISGHRSVSWYQQTPGQGLQFLFEYFSETQRNKGNFPGRFSGRQFSNSRSEMNVSTLELGDSALYLCASSLANTGQETQYFGPGTRLLVL.

This chain links TRBV20-1 with TRBJ2-7; D ambiguous. Germline V gene sequence: CDR1 DFQATT, CDR2 SNEGSKA (reference sequence). The ends were cut back, 3 bases at V and 6 bases at J, with 9 bases in the middle. The CDR3 runs 11 residues. CDR3 sequence (DNA): TGCAGTGCTAGCCCTAGAGGCGAGCAGTACTTC. Translated, it gives CSASPRGEQYF.

The chain employs TRBV27 and TRBJ2-3; TRBD2 might be the D (6 bases). Germline assignment: CDR1 MNHEY and CDR2 SMNVEV (reference sequence). V was cut by 3 bases and J by 0 bases, with 22 bases left in between. This CDR3 region has 19 residues. The CDR3 DNA sequence: TGTGCCAGCAGTTTGTACCCCGAGGTTAGCGGAGTTAGCACAGATACGCAGTATTTT. The encoded protein is CASSLYPEVSGVSTDTQYF.

This chain links TRBV3-1 with TRBJ2-1; D is undetermined. The V gene lost 3 bases and the J gene lost 4 bases, with 16 bases spanning the gap. CDR1 is LGHDT and CDR2 is YNNKEL in the germline V gene (reference sequence). This CDR3 region has 16 residues. CDR3 sequence reads: CASSQSGSTLYNEQFF. The CDR3 bases are TGTGCCAGCAGCCAGTCGGGTTCGACGCTTTACAATGAGCAGTTCTTC.

The chain recombines TRBV12-3 or TRBV12-4 with TRBJ2-7; D not resolved. This CDR3 is 13 amino acids long. The V end was cut by 6 bases, the J end by 3 bases, with 12 bases between. CDR3 amino acids: CASSDFELYEQYF. As DNA, the CDR3 is TGTGCCAGCAGCGACTTCGAGCTCTACGAGCAGTACTTC.

This chain uses TRBV2 with TRBJ1-4; the D gene is possibly TRBD1 (5 bases). The CDR3 totals 12 residues. Trimming removed 7 bases from V and 10 bases from J, with 13 bases in between. The germline gives CDR1 SNHLY, CDR2 FYNNEI. The DNA for the CDR3 is TGTGCCAGCACGGGGACCGGGGTAAAACTGTTTTTT. Its protein is CASTGTGVKLFF.

The chain recombines TRBV30 with TRBJ1-5, with D possibly matching TRBD1 (6 bases). Per germline, CDR1 GTSNPN and CDR2 SVGIG (reference sequence). The CDR3 has 16 amino acids. Trimming took 2 bases from V and 1 from J, leaving 15 bases between them. The DNA of the CDR3 is TGTGCCTGGAGTTCTGACCGGACAGCCAGCAATCAGCCCCAGCATTTT. Translating gives CAWSSDRTASNQPQHF.